The T cell receptor (beta chain) described here comes from a study of CD8 T cells in Susac syndrome (dated by TCRdb to between 2018 and 2021). Concerning the study at large: Whether CD8+ T cell activation and differentiation in Susac syndrome was antigen driven was tested using repertoire sequencing.

Of note for this clonotype: Its antigen is currently not known. There are no base qualities to consult, and no much larger clone falls within one base.

RNA was extracted with the RNeasy kit and roughly 0.45 to 1 ug was reverse transcribed using random hexamers. TCR beta CDR3 regions were amplified with the immunoSEQ multiplex PCR assay covering 54 Vbeta and 13 Jbeta segments. To correct PCR amplification bias, a synthetic template baseline was used for both primer optimization and computational correction. On the authors' methods: Reads were annotated to V, D and J genes per IMGT and analyzed with immunoSEQ Analyzer, keeping only productive sequences. Clonality was computed as one minus Shannon entropy normalized by log2 of the number of productive unique sequences. Public and private clones were assessed among the 100 most prevalent clones of each patient and control. Clones were defined as Susac-specific when absent from the healthy and MS cohorts, from roughly 1,000 published viral clones and from other ImmuneACCESS disease sequences. Clones were called with MiXCR by TCRdb after fastp trimmed the public reads at Q25, and only in-frame beta chains were retained. Each entry is one CDR3 protein sequence, shown with its most common DNA and genes. TCRdb assigned the V and J calls; the authors' analysis was not used. The sample contains about 250,000 distinct CDR3 sequences, just under 95% of them found a single time. The ten largest clones represent about 0.071% of the sample.

V is pared back by 5 bases and J by 2 bases, with 14 bases lying between the germline termini. The CDR3 has 15 amino acids, counting the end cysteine and phenylalanine. Left in the record is the CDR3 DNA by itself, 45 bases read in frame from the first base. Sequences SEHNR (CDR1) and FQNEAQ (CDR2) are obtained from the germline V gene (reference sequence). The paper as a whole reports these results and caveats: The study acknowledged that relatively few individuals were included in the TCR sequencing and HLA analysis.

Peripheral blood CD8+ and CD4+ T cells from healthy donors, Susac syndrome patients and multiple sclerosis patients were profiled by high-throughput TCR beta sequencing. Treatment-naive patients with stable or active relapsing-remitting disease fulfilling revised McDonald criteria were used as multiple sclerosis controls. CD8+ TEMRA cells were enriched by FACS, while bulk CD8+ and CD4+ T cells were purified by magnetic negative isolation. Blood was drawn into EDTA tubes, processed within 24 hours, and PBMCs were isolated by density gradient centrifugation. PBMCs intended for TCR sequencing were frozen in liquid nitrogen and were later thawed in a 37 degrees C water bath. Purity of sorted or isolated CD4+, CD8+ and CD8+ TEMRA cells was at least 90%.

The V and J segments used are TRBV7-9 and TRBJ2-3; the D gene could be either TRBD1 or TRBD2, each agreeing at 5 bases. The sequencing input was CD4+ T cells from PBMCs. The TCR sequence derives from a human donor with multiple sclerosis. The DNA reads TGTGCCAGCAGCCAAACTAGGGGTTACACAGATACGCAGTATTTT. It encodes CASSQTRGYTDTQYF.